The 27 T cell receptor beta chains below come from one sample, sequenced in a study of blood T cell repertoires in COVID-19. Clones were sequenced by immunoSEQ multiplex PCR, and TCRdb holds only the in-frame ones, with some missing. Of roughly 120,000 clones in the sample, approximately 84% were seen once. The sequenced sample consisted of peripheral blood. These receptors were obtained from a woman aged 60 to 75 with acute or convalescent COVID-19.

The genes are TRBV2 and TRBJ1-5, with 8 bases matching TRBD1. Trimming took 6 bases from V and 6 from J; bases not matched to a gene: 7. Looked up from germline, CDR1 is SNHLY and CDR2 is FYNNEI. The CDR3 is 14 residues long. The CDR3 DNA reads as TGTGCCAGCAGCATACAGGGGGACGGTCAGCCCCAGCATTTT. It codes for CASSIQGDGQPQHF.

This clone was recorded once. V and J are TRBV11-1 and TRBJ1-2, with D perhaps TRBD1 (5 bases). Germline CDR1 SGHAT, CDR2 FQDESV (reference sequence). V lost 5 bases, J lost 5 bases, and 12 bases lay in between. The CDR3 length is 13 residues. The CDR3 bases are TGTGCCAGCAGCCCGGGGGACGAGTATGGCTACACCTTC. This encodes CASSPGDEYGYTF.

This clone was detected a few times. The genes are TRBV5-1 and TRBJ1-1, with 10 bases lining up with TRBD1. With 1 base clipped from V and 4 bases from J, the junction kept 10 bases outside the gene matches. The CDR3 extends over 17 amino acids. Germline V gene sequence: CDR1 SGHRS, CDR2 YFSETQ. CDR3 in amino acids: CASSLFVTGGSATEAFF. In nucleotides, the CDR3 is TGCGCCAGCAGCTTGTTTGTGACAGGGGGCTCGGCCACTGAAGCTTTCTTT.

The table lists this clone with a few counts. This rearrangement joins TRBV5-1 to TRBJ2-7, with a possible D match to TRBD1 (5 bases). V was pared by 8 bases and J by 3 bases, with 15 bases between. Germline CDR1 is SGHRS and CDR2 is YFSETQ. The CDR3 totals 13 residues. CDR3 sequence reads: CARSLGPCYEQYV. CDR3 DNA sequence: TGCGCCAGATCATTGGGGCCTTGCTACGAGCAGTACGTC.

CDR3 DNA sequence: TGTGCCAGCAGCACGCTTCTAGGGAGAGAGCAGTTCTTC. This gives the protein CASSTLLGREQFF. The chain links TRBV7-7 to TRBJ2-1; tentative D call: TRBD2 (5 bases). The CDR3 length is 13 residues. The germline V and J ends were trimmed by 5 bases and 10 bases, with 15 bases remaining between them. CDR1 is SSHAT, CDR2 FNYEAQ, per germline (reference sequence).

The rearrangement joins TRBV2 to TRBJ1-2; TRBD1 matches at 8 bases. The ends lost 5 bases at V and 4 bases at J; junction bases unmatched: 6. CDR3 length: 14 residues. Germline CDR1 reads SNHLY; CDR2 reads FYNNEI. The CDR3: CASSPRTGPYGYTF. As DNA, the CDR3 is TGTGCCAGCAGTCCCCGGACAGGGCCCTATGGCTACACCTTC.

This sequence joins TRBV9 and TRBJ2-5; 8 bases are shared with TRBD2. Germline CDR1 is SGDLS and CDR2 is YYNGEE. The CDR3 consists of 16 residues. With V trimmed by 0 bases and J by 5 bases, 9 bases remained unmatched. The CDR3: CASSVDAGGPGETQYF. Written as DNA, the CDR3 is TGTGCCAGCAGCGTAGACGCGGGGGGCCCGGGGGAGACCCAGTACTTC.

The chain recombines TRBV5-1 with TRBJ1-6; D possibly corresponds to TRBD1 (6 bases). The V end was cut by 1 base, the J end by 5 bases, with 7 bases between. Germline V CDR1 and CDR2: SGHRS, YFSETQ. The CDR3 contains 14 residues. CDR3 loop: CASSLPGDNSPLHF. The CDR3 coding sequence is TGCGCCAGCAGCTTGCCAGGGGATAATTCACCCCTCCACTTT.

This chain links TRBV29-1 with TRBJ1-3; the match to TRBD1 covers 8 bases. The CDR3 consists of 14 residues. Germline CDR1 and CDR2: SQVTM and ANQGSEA. Trimming at V came to 4 bases and at J to 3 bases, leaving 5 bases not matched to a gene. This chain's CDR3 is CSVVARGLGNTIYF. The CDR3 nucleotides read TGCAGCGTTGTCGCCAGGGGGCTTGGAAACACCATATATTTT.

The V and J genes are TRBV19 and TRBJ1-2, with 8 bases fitting TRBD1. V trimming: 5 bases; J trimming: 4 bases; junction bases outside the gene matches: 15. Germline lookup yields CDR1 LNHDA and CDR2 SQIVND (reference sequence). This CDR3 region has 17 residues. The CDR3 region is CASSRKGQGALTYGYTF. The CDR3 nucleotides read TGTGCCAGTAGTCGGAAGGGGCAGGGGGCCCTAACCTATGGCTACACCTTC.

This chain connects TRBV6-6 to TRBJ1-5, with D unresolved. Germline lookup yields CDR1 MNHNY and CDR2 SVGAGI (reference sequence). This CDR3 contains 13 residues. V was shortened by 4 bases and J by 1 base, with 5 bases between the two germline ends. The CDR3 sequence: CASSSRSNQPQHF. The CDR3 bases are TGTGCCAGCAGTTCGAGGAGCAATCAGCCCCAGCATTTT.

The J gene is TRBJ1-2, the V gene TRBV4-2; no clear D. CDR3 length: 15 amino acids. With 0 bases removed from V and 7 bases from J, the gap between germline ends came to 15 bases. Germline CDR1 reads LGHNA; CDR2 reads YNFKEQ. The DNA of the CDR3 is TGTGCCAGCAGCCAAGATCTCAAGGAAAGAGGTGGCTACACCTTC. Protein sequence: CASSQDLKERGGYTF.

The chain carries TRBV19 and TRBJ2-7, with D possibly being TRBD2 (5 bases). From germline, CDR1 is LNHDA and CDR2 SQIVND (reference sequence). The germline V and J ends were trimmed by 4 bases and 0 bases, with 16 bases remaining between them. The CDR3 totals 16 residues. The CDR3 DNA reads as TGTGCCAGTAGTAAAATACCGGGATCCAACTCCTACGAGCAGTACTTC. Protein sequence: CASSKIPGSNSYEQYF.

V usage is TRBV12-3 or TRBV12-4 and J usage is TRBJ2-1; D remains ambiguous. The V end was cut by 1 base, the J end by 10 bases, with 5 bases between. The CDR3 totals 11 residues. The chain's CDR3 is CASSLEHEQFF. The CDR3 nucleotides read TGTGCCAGCAGTTTAGAGCACGAGCAGTTCTTC.

This sequence joins TRBV5-1 and TRBJ2-1, with no clear D. The CDR3 has 14 amino acids. Between the trimmed V and J ends, which lost 4 bases and 7 bases, there was a span of 15 bases. Germline CDR1 and CDR2: SGHRS and YFSETQ. Written as DNA, the CDR3 is TGCGCCAGCAGCCCCTATAGTCTTGTAAATGAGCAGTTCTTC. Its translation is CASSPYSLVNEQFF. The full variable domain, with the rest looked up from reference TRBV5-1 and TRBJ2-1, is KAGVTQTPRYLIKTRGQQVTLSCSPISGHRSVSWYQQTPGQGLQFLFEYFSETQRNKGNFPGRFSGRQFSNSRSEMNVSTLELGDSALYLCASSPYSLVNEQFFGPGTRLTVL.

The J gene is TRBJ2-6, the V gene TRBV2, with D perhaps TRBD2 (5 bases). The CDR3 is made up of 16 amino acids. Trimming took off 5 bases at V and 1 base at J, with 12 bases between the two ends. Germline V gene lookup returns CDR1 SNHLY and CDR2 FYNNEI. The CDR3 DNA reads as TGTGCCAGCAGTCAAAGCGGAGTATCTGGGGCCAACGTCCTGACTTTC. Encoded protein: CASSQSGVSGANVLTF.

The chain joins TRBV10-3 to TRBJ2-7; D is possibly TRBD2 (6 bases). Germline CDR1 is ENHRY and CDR2 is SYGVKD. V gave up 5 bases and J gave up 0 bases, with 11 bases separating them. The CDR3 totals 14 residues. CDR3 bases: TGTGCCATCAGTTCCGCCGGGAGCTCCTACGAGCAGTACGTC. Amino acid sequence: CAISSAGSSYEQYV.

The rearrangement uses TRBV6-6 and TRBJ1-2; D is perhaps TRBD1 (5 bases). CDR3 length equals 13 residues. The V gene lost 2 bases and the J gene lost 8 bases, with 12 bases spanning the gap. Per germline, CDR1 MNHNY and CDR2 SVGAGI (reference sequence). The chain's CDR3 is CASSYGGYEGYTF. Written as DNA, the CDR3 is TGTGCCAGCAGTTACGGGGGGTACGAAGGCTACACCTTC.

The rearrangement uses TRBV2 and TRBJ1-1; D possibly corresponds to TRBD1 (6 bases). The CDR3 runs 13 residues. Trimming cost V 6 bases and J 4 bases, with 12 bases left between them. Germline assignment: CDR1 SNHLY and CDR2 FYNNEI. As DNA, the CDR3 is TGTGCCAGCAGGGAACAGGGTGGCACTGAAGCTTTCTTT. Translating it yields CASREQGGTEAFF.

The chain employs TRBV27 and TRBJ2-7; TRBD1 aligns across 7 bases. The length of the CDR3 is 16 residues. Germline loops: CDR1 MNHEY, CDR2 SMNVEV (reference sequence). V shed 6 bases and J 5 bases; nucleotides not matched to a gene: 16. CDR3 in DNA: TGTGCCAGCAGCGCGTCCAGGTGGGGACAGTTGGACGAGCAGTACTTC. Amino acids: CASSASRWGQLDEQYF.

V usage is TRBV19 and J usage is TRBJ2-2; D unresolved. This CDR3 spans 12 amino acids. Germline V gives CDR1 LNHDA, CDR2 SQIVND (reference sequence). V was trimmed by 5 bases and J by 5 bases, leaving 6 bases between them. Here the CDR3 DNA reads TGTGCCAGTAGTTGGAGTACCGGGGAGCTGTTTTTT. It specifies CASSWSTGELFF.

This rearrangement joins TRBV24-1 to TRBJ1-4, with D possibly being TRBD1 (5 bases). CDR1 and CDR2 (germline): KGHDR, SFDVKD. Trimming shortened V by 3 bases and J by 2 bases, and 9 bases separated the two germline ends. This CDR3 has 15 amino acids. The CDR3 loop reads CATSDPTATNEKLFF. The DNA for the CDR3 is TGTGCCACCAGTGATCCGACAGCTACTAATGAAAAACTGTTTTTT.

This chain links TRBV5-6 with TRBJ1-4; TRBD1 aligns across 7 bases. The germline CDR1 and CDR2 sequences are SGHDT and YYEEEE. V dropped 3 bases and J dropped 0; count of bases not matched to a gene: 5. This CDR3 has 16 amino acids. In DNA form, the CDR3 reads TGTGCCAGCAGCTCCTATCAGGGGGCAACTAATGAAAAACTGTTTTTT. It encodes CASSSYQGATNEKLFF.

This clone is a singleton in its sample. J is TRBJ1-4 and V is TRBV11-2, with D hard to call. The V gene lost 5 bases and the J gene lost 0 bases, with 10 bases spanning the gap. CDR1 and CDR2 (germline): SGHAT, FQNNGV. This CDR3 contains 15 residues. CDR3: CASSLPPATNEKLFF. DNA for the CDR3: TGTGCCAGCAGCCTTCCCCCAGCAACTAATGAAAAACTGTTTTTT.

The chain employs TRBV25-1 and TRBJ1-5, with 8 bases identical to TRBD1. Germline CDR1 is MGHDK and CDR2 is SYGVNS. CDR3 length equals 16 residues. V shed 4 bases and J 1 base; nucleotides not matched to a gene: 6. Here the CDR3 DNA reads TGTGCCAGCAGTGGAGACAGGGGCAAGAGCAATCAGCCCCAGCATTTT. Amino acids: CASSGDRGKSNQPQHF.

V is TRBV19 and J is TRBJ2-3; 10 nucleotides line up with TRBD1. V was clipped by 5 bases and J by 3 bases; unmatched bases: 11. This CDR3 is 17 amino acids long. Per germline, CDR1 LNHDA and CDR2 SQIVND (reference sequence). Here the CDR3 reads CASSPGQGKGWTDTQYF. The CDR3 DNA follows: TGTGCCAGTAGTCCGGGACAGGGGAAAGGGTGGACAGATACGCAGTATTTT.

The chain has TRBV19 and TRBJ2-5; tentative D call: TRBD1 (6 bases). CDR3 length: 13 amino acids. Germline CDR1 is LNHDA and CDR2 is SQIVND (reference sequence). Trimming removed 6 bases from V and 5 bases from J, with 13 bases in between. The DNA of the CDR3 is TGTGCCAGTAGAAGCCAGCAGGGGGAGACCCAGTACTTC. Protein: CASRSQQGETQYF.